Below are 29 T cell receptor beta chains sequenced from a single sample in a study of T cell responses to AZD1222 COVID-19 vaccine. The data were produced by immunoSEQ multiplex PCR, yet TCRdb's version contains in-frame clones alone and is incomplete. The sample shows roughly 200,000 clones, approximately 90% of them seen only once. Sample: peripheral blood, taken 28 days after the second dose of the MenACWY control vaccine. These receptors were taken from an adult who received the MenACWY meningococcal vaccine as a control.

The genes are TRBV10-2 and TRBJ2-2; D unclear. This CDR3 is 11 amino acids long. The V and J ends lost 4 bases and 5 bases respectively, with 2 bases between them. CDR1 WSHSY and CDR2 SAAADI come from the germline V gene. CDR3 coding DNA: TGCGCCAGCAGTGTTACCGGGGAGCTGTTTTTT. It yields the protein CASSVTGELFF.

The V gene is TRBV4-2, the J gene TRBJ2-7, with a possible D match to TRBD2 (6 bases). V lost 0 bases, J lost 3 bases, and 12 bases lay in between. The CDR3 sequence is 15 residues long. Germline V gene sequence: CDR1 LGHNA, CDR2 YNFKEQ. In DNA form, the CDR3 reads TGTGCCAGCAGCCAAGAGCGGGGTCAGTACTACGAGCAGTACTTC. This sequence encodes CASSQERGQYYEQYF.

DNA for the CDR3: TGTGCCAGCAGGCCGGGAGGGCCGGGAAATGAGCAGTTCTTC. It yields the protein CASRPGGPGNEQFF. The rearrangement joins TRBV2 to TRBJ2-1; TRBD2 aligns across 8 bases. CDR3 length: 14 residues. Germline V CDR1 and CDR2: SNHLY, FYNNEI. After removal of 6 bases from V and 7 bases from J, the junction contained 8 bases not matched to a gene.

The rearrangement links TRBV29-1 to TRBJ1-3; D not certain. Germline CDR1 is SQVTM and CDR2 is ANQGSEA. The CDR3 is 13 amino acids. V was pared by 2 bases and J by 1 base, with 6 bases between. The CDR3 coding sequence is TGCAGCGTTGAATATCAATCTGGAAACACCATATATTTT. It is translated as CSVEYQSGNTIYF. Full variable domain (missing parts from reference TRBV29-1 and TRBJ1-3): SAVISQKPSRDICQRGTSLTIQCQVDSQVTMMFWYRQQPGQSLTLIATANQGSEATYESGFVIDKFPISRPNLTFSTLTVSNMSPEDSSIYLCSVEYQSGNTIYFGEGSWLTVV.

The chain couples TRBV4-1 to TRBJ1-4; D unclear. This CDR3 region has 15 residues. CDR1 and CDR2 from the germline V gene are MGHRA and YSYEKL. V was pared by 1 base and J by 7 bases, with 13 bases between. DNA of the CDR3: TGCGCCAGCAGCCAAGTACCCCGTCGGGGTGAAAAACTGTTTTTT. This codes for CASSQVPRRGEKLFF.

A single count supports this clone. The chain combines TRBV11-2 with TRBJ2-1; 7 bases align to TRBD2. The CDR3 contains 15 residues. V shed 1 base, J shed 1 base, and the junction held 1 base outside the gene matches. Germline V lookup: CDR1 SGHAT, CDR2 FQNNGV. Here the CDR3 reads CASSLGSGSYNEQFF. CDR3 bases: TGTGCCAGCAGCTTAGGTAGCGGGTCCTACAATGAGCAGTTCTTC.

The chain carries TRBV6-5 and TRBJ2-7; D is uncertain. The germline V gene has CDR1 MNHEY and CDR2 SVGAGI. Trimming took off 2 bases at V and 2 bases at J, with 10 bases between the two ends. This CDR3 has 14 residues. The DNA of the CDR3 is TGTGCCAGCAGTTACAGCACTGTACCCTACGAGCAGTACTTC. As protein: CASSYSTVPYEQYF.

A word on this clone: Its ends do not fully match the called genes, so a read error is possible. The rearrangement links TRBV30 to TRBJ2-3, with D hard to call. In germline, CDR1 is GTSNPN, CDR2 SVGIG (reference sequence). CDR3 size: 13 residues. The CDR3 region is CAWSGVLASTAHF. CDR3 DNA sequence: TGTGCCTGGAGCGGAGTCCTGGCCTCTACTGCGCATTTT.

The CDR3 protein is CASRAGLAGGRNTGELFF. CDR3 nucleotides: TGTGCCAGCAGGGCCGGACTAGCGGGAGGCCGGAACACCGGGGAGCTGTTTTTT. The chain recombines TRBV4-2 with TRBJ2-2; 14 nucleotides match TRBD2. CDR1 LGHNA and CDR2 YNFKEQ come from the germline V gene. The CDR3 is 18 residues long. The J segment lost 1 base and the V segment lost 6 bases, leaving 7 bases of the junction unmatched.

V is TRBV28 and J is TRBJ2-1, with D perhaps matching TRBD1 or TRBD2 (5 bases each). CDR3 length: 14 residues. V was clipped by 5 bases and J by 11 bases, with 19 bases between them. In germline, CDR1 is MDHEN, CDR2 SYDVKM. DNA of the CDR3: TGTGCCAGCAGTACCCGGGACCCGCTCCTTAAGCAGTTCTTC. Its protein is CASSTRDPLLKQFF.

CDR3 in DNA: TGTGCCAGCAGCCAGGGGCAGACCTACGAGCAGTACTTC. It is translated as CASSQGQTYEQYF. The chain combines TRBV7-8 with TRBJ2-7; D may be TRBD1 (6 bases). Germline V gene lookup returns CDR1 SGHVS and CDR2 FQNEAQ. V lost 5 bases and J 2 bases, leaving 10 bases between the germline ends. The CDR3 length is 13 residues.

This clone was recorded only once. The V gene is TRBV4-2, the J gene TRBJ1-4, with TRBD1 matching over 10 bases. Trimming took 4 bases from V and 8 from J; bases not matched to a gene: 7. The CDR3 is 15 amino acids. Germline V gene data show CDR1 as LGHNA and CDR2 as YNFKEQ. The CDR3 DNA is TGTGCCAGCAGCCTCACTGGGACAGGGGAGGAAAAACTGTTTTTT. The encoded protein is CASSLTGTGEEKLFF.

V is TRBV28 and J is TRBJ1-5; a weak D match, TRBD1 (6 bases). Germline V gene sequence: CDR1 MDHEN, CDR2 SYDVKM. The CDR3 is made up of 16 amino acids. Trimming left V 3 bases short and J 6 bases short, with 18 bases between. DNA of the CDR3: TGTGCCAGCAGTTTTGGGGCAGGGGCGCGAGGTCAGCCCCAGCATTTT. Protein product: CASSFGAGARGQPQHF.

This clone was picked up a small number of times. The chain recombines TRBV5-5 with TRBJ2-7, with D perhaps assigned TRBD1 or TRBD2 (5 bases each). V was pared by 0 bases and J by 0 bases, with 10 bases between. CDR1 and CDR2 from the germline V gene are SGHKS and YYEKEE (reference sequence). The CDR3 is 15 residues long. The CDR3 bases are TGTGCCAGCAGCTTGGGGCCAGGGAGCTCCTACGAGCAGTACTTC. It specifies CASSLGPGSSYEQYF.

The chain has TRBV30 and TRBJ1-2; the D gene is possibly TRBD1 (5 bases). The CDR3 runs to 14 residues. V gave up 0 bases and J gave up 3 bases, with 11 bases separating them. Germline lookup yields CDR1 GTSNPN and CDR2 SVGIG (reference sequence). CDR3 sequence (DNA): TGTGCCTGGAGTGTATACAGCAGGGACTATGGCTACACCTTC. As protein: CAWSVYSRDYGYTF.

This chain links TRBV28 with TRBJ2-7, with D perhaps matching TRBD1 (6 bases). The V end lost 7 bases, the J end lost 3 bases, and 10 bases lay between the germline ends. Per the germline V gene, CDR1 is MDHEN and CDR2 is SYDVKM. The CDR3 contains 12 residues. The CDR3 protein is CASTGQSYEQYF. The CDR3 DNA follows: TGTGCCAGCACTGGACAGAGCTACGAGCAGTACTTC.

The V and J genes are TRBV6-5 and TRBJ2-1, with TRBD2 identical over 11 bases. CDR3 length equals 13 residues. V dropped 6 bases and J dropped 8; count of bases not matched to a gene: 3. Germline values: CDR1 MNHEY, CDR2 SVGAGI. CDR3 nucleotide sequence: TGTGCCAGCAGACGGACTAGCGGGTATGAGCAGTTCTTC. Translation: CASRRTSGYEQFF.

This clone appeared a single time. V gene TRBV7-2 combines with J gene TRBJ1-5; maybe TRBD1 (5 bases). The V gene lost 2 bases and the J gene lost 0 bases, with 17 bases spanning the gap. The length of the CDR3 is 18 residues. CDR1 is SGHTA and CDR2 is FQGNSA in the germline V gene. CDR3 DNA: TGTGCCAGCAGCTTAAATTTCCGGGGACGTTATAGCAATCAGCCCCAGCATTTT. Amino acid sequence: CASSLNFRGRYSNQPQHF. Variable domain in full (rest from reference TRBV7-2 and TRBJ1-5): GAGVSQSPSNKVTEKGKDVELRCDPISGHTALYWYRQSLGQGLEFLIYFQGNSAPDKSGLPSDRFSAERTGGSVSTLTIQRTQQEDSAVYLCASSLNFRGRYSNQPQHFGDGTRLSIL.

The J gene is TRBJ1-5, the V gene TRBV27; 9 bases are a match to TRBD1. The CDR3 is 13 amino acids. V shed 6 bases and J 5 bases; nucleotides not matched to a gene: 2. Germline loops: CDR1 MNHEY, CDR2 SMNVEV (reference sequence). The CDR3 DNA follows: TGTGCCAGCAGCTGGGACAGGGATCAGCCCCAGCATTTT. Its translation: CASSWDRDQPQHF.

The chain combines TRBV6-2 or TRBV6-3 with TRBJ2-7, with 8 nucleotides matching TRBD2. CDR3 length equals 16 residues. The V and J ends lost 2 bases and 2 bases, in that order; junction bases with no gene match: 8. CDR1 and CDR2 from the germline V gene are MNHEY and SVGEGT. CDR3 DNA sequence: TGTGCCAGCAGTTACGAATCCAGCGGGGGAACCTACGAGCAGTACTTC. Protein product: CASSYESSGGTYEQYF.

The table lists this clone with a count of one. V is TRBV6-5 and J is TRBJ2-3; perhaps TRBD1 as D (5 bases). This CDR3 region has 15 residues. The V gene lost 2 bases and the J gene lost 1 base, with 10 bases spanning the gap. Germline values: CDR1 MNHEY, CDR2 SVGAGI. CDR3 amino acids: CASSYRVGGTDTQYF. For the CDR3, the DNA is TGTGCCAGCAGTTACCGAGTAGGGGGCACAGATACGCAGTATTTT.

The J gene is TRBJ1-2, the V gene TRBV7-2; a possible D gene is TRBD1 (5 bases). The CDR3 has 15 residues. V lost 7 bases, J lost 7 bases, and 22 bases lay in between. CDR1 and CDR2 (germline): SGHTA, FQGNSA. The CDR3, as DNA: TGTGCCAGCACTCTCACCGGGGACTTGATCTCTGGCTACACCTTC. Protein: CASTLTGDLISGYTF. The full variable domain, its missing parts supplied by reference TRBV7-2 and TRBJ1-2, is GAGVSQSPSNKVTEKGKDVELRCDPISGHTALYWYRQSLGQGLEFLIYFQGNSAPDKSGLPSDRFSAERTGGSVSTLTIQRTQQEDSAVYLCASTLTGDLISGYTFGSGTRLTVV.

This rearrangement joins TRBV28 to TRBJ2-2; the match to TRBD2 covers 7 bases. This CDR3 has 15 residues. Germline values: CDR1 MDHEN, CDR2 SYDVKM. The V gene end was trimmed by 5 bases and the J gene end by 6 bases; junction bases not matched to a gene: 9. CDR3: CASSLEQAGSGELFF. In nucleotides, the CDR3 is TGTGCCAGCAGTCTTGAACAAGCGGGATCCGGGGAGCTGTTTTTT.

V usage is TRBV11-2 and J usage is TRBJ1-5; 10 positions agree with TRBD1. Looked up from germline, CDR1 is SGHAT and CDR2 is FQNNGV. V shed 5 bases, J shed 2 bases, and the junction held 3 bases outside the gene matches. The CDR3 sequence is 15 residues long. The CDR3 region has the DNA TGTGCCAGCAGCCGGGACAGGGGAGGCAATCAGCCCCAGCATTTT. Translation: CASSRDRGGNQPQHF.

V is TRBV5-6 and J is TRBJ1-4; D gene ambiguous. V was shortened by 4 bases and J by 5 bases, with 15 bases between the two germline ends. CDR1 and CDR2 (germline): SGHDT, YYEEEE. This CDR3 region has 15 residues. The CDR3, as DNA: TGTGCCAGCAGCGGAAGACCTGCCAGGAATGAAAAACTGTTTTTT. Amino acids: CASSGRPARNEKLFF.

The gene calls are TRBV7-6 and TRBJ2-2; TRBD2 agrees at 7 bases. Trimming cost V 10 bases and J 3 bases; bases outside gene matches: 17. The CDR3 has 17 amino acids. Per germline, CDR1 SGHVS and CDR2 FNYEAQ. This chain's CDR3 is CATFLAPGTTYTGELFF. As DNA, the CDR3 is TGTGCCACCTTCCTGGCCCCCGGGACTACCTACACCGGGGAGCTGTTTTTT. The variable domain in full, completed from reference TRBV7-6 and TRBJ2-2, reads GAGVSQSPRYKVTKRGQDVALRCDPISGHVSLYWYRQALGQGPEFLTYFNYEAQQDKSGLPNDRFSAERPEGSISTLTIQRTEQRDSAMYRCATFLAPGTTYTGELFFGEGSRLTVL.

The chain employs TRBV28 and TRBJ1-1, with no clear D. Germline V CDR1 and CDR2: MDHEN, SYDVKM. CDR3 size: 11 residues. Trimming took off 3 bases at V and 8 bases at J, with 7 bases between the two ends. CDR3 protein: CASSFTAEAFF. The CDR3 coding sequence is TGTGCCAGCAGTTTCACGGCAGAAGCTTTCTTT.

The rearrangement joins TRBV27 to TRBJ2-7; 11 bases are a match to TRBD2. Germline assignment: CDR1 MNHEY and CDR2 SMNVEV (reference sequence). The CDR3 spans 16 residues. J lost 0 bases, V lost 5 bases, and 6 bases had no gene match. Here the CDR3 DNA reads TGTGCCAGCAGTCCCGAACTAGCGGGAGTCTCCTACGAGCAGTACTTC. Its translation is CASSPELAGVSYEQYF.

The rearrangement links TRBV30 to TRBJ2-5, with 10 bases that match TRBD1. Trimming at V came to 6 bases and at J to 5 bases, leaving 6 bases not matched to a gene. Germline V lookup: CDR1 GTSNPN, CDR2 SVGIG (reference sequence). This CDR3 has 13 residues. The CDR3 spells CACLWGQGETQYF. The CDR3 nucleotides read TGTGCCTGTCTGTGGGGACAGGGGGAGACCCAGTACTTC.